These 10 T cell receptor beta chains share one sample of origin, sequenced in a study of cytomegalovirus exposure and HLA in healthy donors (dated by TCRdb to the late 2010s). Library preparation employed the immunoSEQ multiplex PCR assay. A mixture of 60 forward primers for TCR Vbeta segments and 13 reverse primers for TCR Jbeta segments was used in the multiplex PCR. TCRdb re-hosts the immuneACCESS table, in-frame sequences only. Its copies lack some clones; in the studies checked, an unresolved V gene accounts for under half of them, and the cause for the rest is not known. The sample table holds about 120,000 clones, of which approximately 68% were seen once. 1.6% of the sample is taken by the ten largest. Sequencing was carried out using PBMCs. The origin of the receptors is a man aged 30-40 years in good health and CMV-seropositive.

This clone was counted between two and nine times. This rearrangement joins TRBV5-5 to TRBJ1-5; 7 bases map to TRBD1. CDR3 length: 17 amino acids. Germline CDR1 SGHKS, CDR2 YYEKEE (reference sequence). Trimming cost V 4 bases and J 4 bases; bases outside gene matches: 14. CDR3 bases: TGTGCCAGCAGCACACATATTGGGACAGAGAGGAATCAGCCCCAGCATTTT. Its protein is CASSTHIGTERNQPQHF.

The chain carries TRBV28 and TRBJ2-7, with 7 bases lining up with TRBD1. Germline CDR1 and CDR2: MDHEN and SYDVKM. V shed 6 bases and J 7 bases; nucleotides not matched to a gene: 6. The CDR3 has 12 residues. As DNA, the CDR3 is TGTGCCAGCAGCCGTGACAGGGTAGAGCAGTACTTC. This translates into CASSRDRVEQYF.

The chain employs TRBV29-1 and TRBJ1-1; TRBD1 aligns across 8 bases. The germline V gene has CDR1 SQVTM and CDR2 ANQGSEA. The V gene end was trimmed by 6 bases and the J gene end by 4 bases; junction bases not matched to a gene: 4. The CDR3 spans 12 residues. DNA for the CDR3: TGCAGCGTGGTAGGACAGGGCACTGAAGCTTTCTTT. This translates into CSVVGQGTEAFF.

V and J are TRBV5-6 and TRBJ2-1, with a possible D match to TRBD1 (5 bases). There are 17 residues in the CDR3. In germline, CDR1 is SGHDT, CDR2 YYEEEE. V lost 4 bases and J lost 3, with 20 bases in between. The CDR3 protein is CASSHMFLGALYNEQFF. As DNA, the CDR3 is TGTGCCAGCAGCCATATGTTCTTAGGGGCGCTCTACAATGAGCAGTTCTTC.

The chain joins TRBV6-1 to TRBJ2-1; 10 bases align to TRBD2. The length of the CDR3 is 14 residues. V shed 7 bases and J 3 bases; nucleotides not matched to a gene: 3. Per germline, CDR1 MNHNS and CDR2 SASEGT. DNA of the CDR3: TGTGCCAGCATATGGACTAGCGGCTACAATGAGCAGTTCTTC. It yields the protein CASIWTSGYNEQFF.

CDR3 residues: CASSLYGQGGRTEAFF. CDR3 DNA sequence: TGCGCCAGCAGCTTGTATGGACAGGGGGGTCGTACTGAAGCTTTCTTT. The rearrangement joins TRBV5-1 to TRBJ1-1; 10 bases agree with TRBD1. Unmatched junction bases numbered 8, after V lost 1 base and J lost 5 bases. CDR3 length equals 16 residues. CDR1 is SGHRS, CDR2 YFSETQ, per germline.

This clone was seen a single time. This chain joins TRBV7-9 and TRBJ2-1, with D uncertain. The ends were cut back, 2 bases at V and 5 bases at J, with 10 bases in the middle. The germline gives CDR1 SEHNR, CDR2 FQNEAQ (reference sequence). This CDR3 spans 14 amino acids. The CDR3 coding sequence is TGTGCCAGCAGCTTAAGTGTAGAACACAATGAGCAGTTCTTC. Translated, it gives CASSLSVEHNEQFF.

The V call is TRBV7-3, the J call TRBJ2-7, with D perhaps TRBD1 (6 bases). The V gene's germline CDR1 is SGHTA and CDR2 FQGTGA. The germline V and J ends were trimmed by 5 bases and 6 bases, with 17 bases remaining between them. This CDR3 is 14 amino acids long. In nucleotides, the CDR3 is TGTGCCAGCAGCCTTAGGCTTCAGGGGAGCGAGCAGTACTTC. It is translated as CASSLRLQGSEQYF.

A word on this clone: The sample has other DNA sequences that encode this CDR3 too. The V and J genes are TRBV19 and TRBJ2-2, with 8 bases matching TRBD1. V shed 6 bases, J shed 8 bases, and the junction held 8 bases outside the gene matches. This CDR3 spans 14 amino acids. Germline V CDR1 and CDR2: LNHDA, SQIVND (reference sequence). The CDR3 DNA follows: TGTGCCAGTAGCCCGGACAGGGCTCCTGGGGAGCTGTTTTTT. It codes for CASSPDRAPGELFF.

The chain employs TRBV4-2 and TRBJ1-4; a weak D match, TRBD1 (5 bases). The V end lost 1 base, the J end lost 8 bases, and 11 bases lay between the germline ends. The CDR3 runs 14 residues. Germline V gene lookup returns CDR1 LGHNA and CDR2 YNFKEQ. CDR3 loop: CASSQGSGGEKLFF. The CDR3, as DNA: TGTGCCAGCAGCCAAGGTTCGGGGGGGGAAAAACTGTTTTTT.